The clone carrying this TCR beta chain showed up just a few times. The repertoire was sequenced with immunoSEQ multiplex PCR; TCRdb's copy has only in-frame clones and lacks some. The sample has around 100,000 clones; 70% to 90% are singletons. These data come from a study of blood T cell repertoires in COVID-19. Per germline, CDR1 LNHDA and CDR2 SQIVND (reference sequence). The V end lost 4 bases, the J end lost 3 bases, and 18 bases lay between the germline ends. The CDR3 has 17 amino acids. The TCR originated in a woman aged 60-70 years with acute or convalescent COVID-19. The sequencing sample was made of peripheral blood. The chain employs TRBV19 and TRBJ2-2; a possible D gene is TRBD1 (6 bases). In DNA form, the CDR3 reads TGTGCCAGTAGTACCCCCCCGGGCAGGGGTGACACCGGGGAGCTGTTTTTT. Protein: CASSTPPGRGDTGELFF. Using reference TRBV19 and TRBJ2-2 for the parts outside the CDR3, the full variable domain is DGGITQSPKYLFRKEGQNVTLSCEQNLNHDAMYWYRQDPGQGLRLIYYSQIVNDFQKGDIAEGYSVSREKKESFPLTVTSAQKNPTAFYLCASSTPPGRGDTGELFFGEGSRLTVL.